These 21 T cell receptor beta chains were sequenced from one sample in a study of blood T cell repertoires in COVID-19. Sequenced by immunoSEQ multiplex PCR; TCRdb stores in-frame clones only, minus some. Of around 230,000 clones in the sample, roughly 90% are singletons; the top ten hold just over 2.5%. The sample consisted of PBMCs or T cells enriched from blood (not recorded which). The receptors derive from a woman aged 25 to 45 who had recovered from COVID-19.

The J gene is TRBJ2-3, the V gene TRBV7-2; 13 bases are shared with TRBD2. This CDR3 is built from 15 residues. Germline V gene lookup returns CDR1 SGHTA and CDR2 FQGNSA. Trimming removed 5 bases from V and 4 bases from J; junction bases left unmatched: 3. The CDR3: CASSPGLAGADTQYF. The CDR3 DNA follows: TGTGCCAGCAGCCCCGGACTAGCGGGGGCAGATACGCAGTATTTT.

The CDR3 bases are TGTGCCAGCAGTTACTCAACTCGAAACACAGATACGCAGTATTTT. Residues: CASSYSTRNTDTQYF. The chain joins TRBV6-5 to TRBJ2-3; D is unresolved. Germline CDR1 MNHEY, CDR2 SVGAGI. V was shortened by 0 bases and J by 2 bases, with 9 bases between the two germline ends. CDR3 length: 15 amino acids.

This chain links TRBV2 with TRBJ1-2; D gene uncertain. Trimming removed 2 bases from V and 4 bases from J, with 11 bases in between. Per germline, CDR1 SNHLY and CDR2 FYNNEI. The CDR3 is 14 residues long. As DNA, the CDR3 is TGTGCCAGCAGTGAAATCGGGGTGAGCTATGGCTACACCTTC. This codes for CASSEIGVSYGYTF.

The chain links TRBV4-3 to TRBJ2-1; 9 bases match TRBD2. V shed 1 base, J shed 8 bases, and the junction held 15 bases outside the gene matches. Per germline, CDR1 LGHNA and CDR2 YSLEER. The length of the CDR3 is 18 residues. CDR3 in DNA: TGCGCCAGCAGCCAAGGAGAGAAGCGGGGGGCTTTAATCGATGAGCAGTTCTTC. It yields the protein CASSQGEKRGALIDEQFF.

This chain joins TRBV19 and TRBJ1-2, with 7 nucleotides matching TRBD1. Trimming took 7 bases from V and 11 from J; bases not matched to a gene: 7. The CDR3 totals 11 residues. Germline values: CDR1 LNHDA, CDR2 SQIVND (reference sequence). The CDR3 nucleotides are TGTGCCAGTACCCTTGACAGGGTATACACCTTC. As protein: CASTLDRVYTF.

The J gene is TRBJ1-1, the V gene TRBV6-1, with no clear D. The germline V gene encodes CDR1 MNHNS and CDR2 SASEGT. Trimming removed 2 bases from V and 2 bases from J, with 3 bases in between. The CDR3 totals 12 residues. In nucleotides, the CDR3 is TGTGCCAGCAGTGAAACTAACACTGAAGCTTTCTTT. Protein product: CASSETNTEAFF.

The chain employs TRBV7-8 and TRBJ2-7; 7 bases are shared with TRBD2. With 3 bases clipped from V and 4 bases from J, the junction kept 9 bases outside the gene matches. The CDR3 consists of 15 residues. CDR1 and CDR2 from the germline V gene are SGHVS and FQNEAQ. CDR3 DNA sequence: TGTGCCAGCAGCTTGTTGGTGGGGGGGGTTTACGAGCAGTACTTC. Encoded protein: CASSLLVGGVYEQYF.

This clone was picked up a small number of times. The gene calls are TRBV3-1 (or the pseudogene TRBV3-2) and TRBJ1-2; D not certain. CDR1 and CDR2 (germline): LGHDT, YNNKEL (reference sequence). CDR3 length: 14 amino acids. The V and J ends lost 4 bases and 7 bases respectively, with 16 bases between them. CDR3 region: CASSPSLSPGGYTF. The DNA for the CDR3 is TGTGCCAGCAGCCCTTCCCTATCCCCGGGTGGCTACACCTTC.

CDR3 nucleotide sequence: TGCAGCGTTGATTATGGGGGACAAGGAGCTTTCTTT. As protein: CSVDYGGQGAFF. The V and J genes are TRBV29-1 and TRBJ1-1; D may be TRBD1 (6 bases). The CDR3 covers 12 residues. Deletions cut 3 bases from V and 10 bases from J, with 15 bases between. The germline CDR1 and CDR2 sequences are SQVTM and ANQGSEA.

This rearrangement joins TRBV7-2 to TRBJ1-2; D gene uncertain. CDR1 is SGHTA and CDR2 is FQGNSA in the germline V gene. Trimming took 0 bases from V and 0 from J, leaving 17 bases between them. This CDR3 is built from 18 residues. The DNA of the CDR3 is TGTGCCAGCAGCTTAGCCGGAGGGAGTATGGGGTCTAACTATGGCTACACCTTC. Amino acid sequence: CASSLAGGSMGSNYGYTF.

This chain connects TRBV4-1 to TRBJ2-7, with 9 bases matching TRBD1. The V segment lost 4 bases and the J segment 1 base; nucleotides outside the gene matches: 5. CDR3 size: 15 residues. Germline loops: CDR1 MGHRA, CDR2 YSYEKL. Here the CDR3 reads CASSLADRGSYEQYF. DNA for the CDR3: TGCGCCAGCAGCCTGGCGGACAGGGGTTCCTACGAGCAGTACTTC.

The chain couples TRBV18 to TRBJ1-2; 9 bases line up with TRBD1. Germline CDR1 KGHSH, CDR2 LQKENI. This CDR3 is 15 amino acids long. V was pared by 6 bases and J by 7 bases, with 12 bases of the junction left unmatched. DNA of the CDR3: TGTGCCAGCTCTCCTCGGACAGGGGAAGGAAGTGGCTACACCTTC. Encoded protein: CASSPRTGEGSGYTF.

The gene calls are TRBV7-2 and TRBJ2-1; 7 bases are shared with TRBD2. The CDR3 length is 15 residues. The V gene's germline CDR1 is SGHTA and CDR2 FQGNSA. V lost 5 bases and J lost 4; bases outside the gene matches: 8. The CDR3 protein is CASSLGGNTYNEQFF. CDR3 DNA: TGTGCCAGCAGCCTGGGGGGGAACACTTACAATGAGCAGTTCTTC.

Comment on this clone: In the same sample, other DNA sequences code for this CDR3. The J gene is TRBJ1-2, the V gene TRBV15; D remains unclear. The germline V gene encodes CDR1 LNHNV and CDR2 YYDKDF (reference sequence). V lost 1 base, J lost 3 bases, and 9 bases lay in between. The CDR3 sequence is 14 residues long. CDR3: CATSRGGGDYGYTF. The DNA for the CDR3 is TGTGCCACCAGCAGAGGGGGAGGAGACTATGGCTACACCTTC.

The chain recombines TRBV5-6 with TRBJ2-2, with 10 bases lining up with TRBD1. The CDR3 has 16 amino acids. Germline CDR1 SGHDT, CDR2 YYEEEE. V lost 4 bases, J lost 10 bases, and 13 bases stayed unmatched. In DNA, the CDR3 is TGTGCCAGCAGCCCGGGGACAGGGGCCACCCTCGTGGAGCTGTTTTTT. Protein: CASSPGTGATLVELFF.

This chain links TRBV7-6 with TRBJ1-3, with TRBD1 matching over 9 bases. Losses at the gene ends were 5 bases for V and 5 bases for J; bases not matched to a gene: 10. There are 16 residues in the CDR3. CDR1 SGHVS and CDR2 FNYEAQ come from the germline V gene. CDR3 residues: CASSLKRTGERNTIYF. Here the CDR3 DNA reads TGTGCCAGCAGCCTGAAAAGGACAGGGGAGAGAAACACCATATATTTT.

This chain joins TRBV7-2 and TRBJ1-5; D is possibly TRBD1 (5 bases). The ends were cut back, 0 bases at V and 0 bases at J, with 6 bases in the middle. The length of the CDR3 is 15 residues. The germline V gene has CDR1 SGHTA and CDR2 FQGNSA. CDR3 nucleotide sequence: TGTGCCAGCAGCTTAGCGGGGGGTAGCAATCAGCCCCAGCATTTT. It specifies CASSLAGGSNQPQHF.

The gene calls are TRBV4-3 and TRBJ2-1; TRBD2 is a possible D gene (6 bases). Germline values: CDR1 LGHNA, CDR2 YSLEER. The CDR3 runs 16 residues. With 4 bases removed from V and 3 bases from J, the gap between germline ends came to 16 bases. CDR3 region: CASSPSHGGGYNEQFF. The CDR3 DNA is TGCGCCAGCAGCCCATCCCACGGGGGAGGCTACAATGAGCAGTTCTTC.

This clone came up a few times. The J gene is TRBJ1-5, the V gene TRBV19, with TRBD1 identical over 7 bases. This CDR3 region has 15 residues. With V trimmed by 5 bases and J by 0 bases, 4 bases remained unmatched. Per the germline V gene, CDR1 is LNHDA and CDR2 is SQIVND (reference sequence). The chain's CDR3 is CASSPTGYSNQPQHF. As DNA, the CDR3 is TGTGCCAGTAGTCCGACAGGGTATAGCAATCAGCCCCAGCATTTT. The full variable domain, with the rest looked up from reference TRBV19 and TRBJ1-5, is DGGITQSPKYLFRKEGQNVTLSCEQNLNHDAMYWYRQDPGQGLRLIYYSQIVNDFQKGDIAEGYSVSREKKESFPLTVTSAQKNPTAFYLCASSPTGYSNQPQHFGDGTRLSIL.

This clone has just one count. The gene calls are TRBV9 and TRBJ2-7; 7 bases match TRBD1. The CDR3 is made up of 15 amino acids. J gave up 6 bases and V 3 bases, and 12 bases lay outside the gene matches. The germline gives CDR1 SGDLS, CDR2 YYNGEE. In DNA form, the CDR3 reads TGTGCCAGCAGCGCGACGACAGGGAAAGACTTCGAGCAGTACTTC. Its translation is CASSATTGKDFEQYF.

The DNA of the CDR3 is TGTGCCAGCAGTGACCCCGTAGGAGGCAGGGGGCAAAGAGATACGCAGTATTTT. As protein: CASSDPVGGRGQRDTQYF. This rearrangement joins TRBV25-1 to TRBJ2-3; TRBD1 matches 8 bases. The J segment lost 5 bases and the V segment lost 3 bases, leaving 16 bases of the junction unmatched. Germline V gene lookup returns CDR1 MGHDK and CDR2 SYGVNS. CDR3 length equals 18 residues.